These 21 T cell receptor beta chains were sequenced from one sample in a study of Ad26.COV2.S vaccination and SARS-CoV-2 variants. The treatment was: some 20 received Ad26.COV2.S at low or high dose, single or two shots; 5 received placebo; per-sample allocation not given. The samples were gathered on day 63 after the first injection of vaccine or placebo. TCRdb keeps only in-frame clones here, not all; method: immunoSEQ multiplex PCR. The repertoire includes approximately 300,000 clones, roughly 86% of them detected once, and more than 1.5% sits in the top ten. The sample here was peripheral blood, taken in a trial of Ad26.COV2.S vaccine versus placebo. These receptor sequences come from a person aged 18 to 59 who received the Ad26.COV2.S COVID-19 vaccine or a placebo.

This clone was detected once. V usage is TRBV2 and J usage is TRBJ1-2, with D perhaps TRBD1 (5 bases). V was cut by 2 bases and J by 4 bases, with 11 bases left in between. The CDR3 consists of 14 residues. The germline V gene has CDR1 SNHLY and CDR2 FYNNEI. CDR3 sequence (DNA): TGTGCCAGCAGTGAACCCCAGGGAACCTATGGCTACACCTTC. Translation gives CASSEPQGTYGYTF.

V gene TRBV5-4 combines with J gene TRBJ2-3; TRBD2 matches 8 bases. V gave up 0 bases and J gave up 1 base; unmatched junction bases: 13. Germline CDR1 reads SGHNT; CDR2 reads YYREEE (reference sequence). CDR3 size: 19 residues. CDR3 protein: CASSLAGGRLRRGTDTQYF. CDR3 bases: TGTGCCAGCAGCTTGGCGGGGGGGCGCCTACGACGGGGCACAGATACGCAGTATTTT.

The chain carries TRBV5-4 and TRBJ2-1; 8 bases align to TRBD1. The CDR3 is 16 residues long. CDR1 and CDR2 from the germline V gene are SGHNT and YYREEE (reference sequence). The trim removed 3 bases at V and 0 bases at J, leaving 5 bases unmatched. CDR3 amino acids: CASSSKQGVSYNEQFF. DNA of the CDR3: TGTGCCAGCAGCTCGAAACAGGGGGTCTCCTACAATGAGCAGTTCTTC.

Only one count was recorded for this clone. The chain links TRBV6-5 to TRBJ2-7; the D gene is possibly TRBD2 (6 bases). V was pared by 7 bases and J by 0 bases, with 10 bases between. This CDR3 is 13 amino acids long. Germline assignment: CDR1 MNHEY and CDR2 SVGAGI. CDR3 bases: TGTGCCAGCACCGTCGGGAGCTCCTACGAGCAGTACTTC. Translation gives CASTVGSSYEQYF.

The chain links TRBV16 to TRBJ1-2; D is possibly TRBD1 (5 bases). Trimming left V 0 bases short and J 8 bases short, with 10 bases between. The CDR3 length is 13 residues. Germline-derived CDR1 and CDR2 are KGHSY and FQNENV. CDR3 protein: CASSQSSGTGYTF. DNA for the CDR3: TGTGCCAGCAGCCAATCCTCAGGGACGGGCTACACCTTC.

With regard to this clone: The junction and the germline gene differ at one end; a read error may be behind it. The J gene is TRBJ1-1, the V gene TRBV5-4, with D perhaps TRBD1 (5 bases). From germline, CDR1 is SGHNT and CDR2 YYREEE (reference sequence). The CDR3 is 15 residues long. The CDR3 DNA follows: TGTGCCAGCAGCTTGGGGAGGGGTGTGAACACTGAAACTTTCTTT. Its protein is CASSLGRGVNTETFF. Based on the CDR3 plus reference TRBV5-4 and TRBJ1-1, the full variable domain is ETGVTQSPTHLIKTRGQQVTLRCSSQSGHNTVSWYQQALGQGPQFIFQYYREEENGRGNFPPRFSGLQFPNYSSELNVNALELDDSALYLCASSLGRGVNTETFFGQGTRLTVV.

The rearrangement links TRBV5-6 to TRBJ1-5; possibly TRBD1 for D (6 bases). Trimming cost V 2 bases and J 7 bases, with 13 bases left between them. The CDR3 contains 14 residues. Germline assignment: CDR1 SGHDT and CDR2 YYEEEE. The CDR3 loop is CASSLRGRFQPQHF. CDR3 nucleotides: TGTGCCAGCAGCTTACGGGGGCGCTTCCAGCCCCAGCATTTT.

The chain combines TRBV27 with TRBJ2-7; possible D gene TRBD1, 5 bases. Germline V CDR1 and CDR2: MNHEY, SMNVEV (reference sequence). Trimming removed 1 base at V and 6 bases at J, with 10 bases between. The CDR3 sequence is 13 residues long. CDR3 protein: CASSLYAGREQYF. The CDR3 nucleotides read TGTGCCAGCAGTTTATATGCAGGGCGCGAGCAGTACTTC.

The rearrangement joins TRBV18 to TRBJ1-1, with D tentatively TRBD1 (5 bases). Looked up from germline, CDR1 is KGHSH and CDR2 is LQKENI. CDR3 length: 14 residues. V shed 3 bases and J shed 4 bases, with 12 bases lying between them. CDR3 region: CASSPGGIGTEAFF. The CDR3 DNA sequence: TGTGCCAGCTCACCTGGGGGTATAGGCACTGAAGCTTTCTTT. Using reference TRBV18 and TRBJ1-1 for the parts outside the CDR3, the full variable domain is NAGVMQNPRHLVRRRGQEARLRCSPMKGHSHVYWYRQLPEEGLKFMVYLQKENIIDESGMPKERFSAEFPKEGPSILRIQQVVRGDSAAYFCASSPGGIGTEAFFGQGTRLTVV.

As to this clone: At the DNA level, this CDR3 is encoded by other sequences in the same sample as well. The genes are TRBV7-9 and TRBJ1-4; D might be TRBD1 (5 bases). Per germline, CDR1 SEHNR and CDR2 FQNEAQ (reference sequence). The CDR3 spans 14 residues. The V end was cut by 0 bases, the J end by 4 bases, with 6 bases between. Written as DNA, the CDR3 is TGTGCCAGCAGCTTAGCGACAGATAATGAAAAACTGTTTTTT. It specifies CASSLATDNEKLFF.

The gene calls are TRBV3-1 (or the pseudogene TRBV3-2) and TRBJ1-2; 8 bases fit TRBD1. The CDR3 is 14 amino acids. The trim removed 0 bases at V and 7 bases at J, leaving 4 bases unmatched. CDR1 LGHDT and CDR2 YNNKEL come from the germline V gene (reference sequence). In nucleotides, the CDR3 is TGTGCCAGCAGCCAAGAGGCGACAGGGGTTGGCTACACCTTC. Protein product: CASSQEATGVGYTF.

This clone was counted a single time. This chain joins TRBV7-9 and TRBJ1-4; possibly TRBD1 for D (6 bases). This CDR3 comprises 14 residues. The V gene's germline CDR1 is SEHNR and CDR2 FQNEAQ (reference sequence). Trimming removed 5 bases from V and 3 bases from J, with 10 bases in between. CDR3 region: CASSRGRSNEKLFF. The CDR3, as DNA: TGTGCCAGCAGCCGGGGGCGATCTAATGAAAAACTGTTTTTT.

This sequence joins TRBV30 and TRBJ2-3; 13 positions match TRBD2. The CDR3 totals 19 residues. Trimming at V came to 4 bases and at J to 0 bases, leaving 13 bases not matched to a gene. Germline values: CDR1 GTSNPN, CDR2 SVGIG (reference sequence). The CDR3 loop reads CAWKKGRTSGGPSTDTQYF. The DNA for the CDR3 is TGTGCCTGGAAAAAAGGCAGGACTAGCGGGGGACCGAGCACAGATACGCAGTATTTT. The variable domain in full, completed from reference TRBV30 and TRBJ2-3, reads SQTIHQWPATLVQPVGSPLSLECTVEGTSNPNLYWYRQAAGRGLQLLFYSVGIGQISSEVPQNLSASRPQDRQFILSSKKLLLSDSGFYLCAWKKGRTSGGPSTDTQYFGPGTRLTVL.

This clone was counted a single time. The J gene is TRBJ2-1, the V gene TRBV7-2; TRBD1 aligns across 9 bases. This CDR3 contains 15 residues. V shed 5 bases and J 8 bases; nucleotides not matched to a gene: 10. Looked up from germline, CDR1 is SGHTA and CDR2 is FQGNSA. CDR3 region: CASSGRGTGIDEQFF. The CDR3, as DNA: TGTGCCAGCAGCGGGAGGGGGACAGGGATCGATGAGCAGTTCTTC.

The table lists this clone with a count of one. The rearrangement joins TRBV7-2 to TRBJ2-3; 13 nucleotides align to TRBD2. Per the germline V gene, CDR1 is SGHTA and CDR2 is FQGNSA. This CDR3 is 18 amino acids long. Germline trimming cut 3 bases from V and 3 bases from J; bases unmatched to any gene: 9. The CDR3 reads CASSFTGLAGFGTDTQYF. CDR3 in DNA: TGTGCCAGCAGCTTTACGGGACTAGCGGGGTTCGGGACAGATACGCAGTATTTT.

V usage is TRBV6-5 and J usage is TRBJ1-1; D remains unclear. CDR3 length: 14 residues. From germline, CDR1 is MNHEY and CDR2 SVGAGI. The germline V and J ends were trimmed by 6 bases and 4 bases, with 15 bases remaining between them. The CDR3: CASRRVWGGTEAFF. The CDR3 DNA reads as TGTGCCAGCAGGAGGGTCTGGGGTGGCACTGAAGCTTTCTTT.

This clone has a handful of counts. This rearrangement joins TRBV5-1 to TRBJ2-2; 8 bases are shared with TRBD1. The germline V gene has CDR1 SGHRS and CDR2 YFSETQ. The V gene end was trimmed by 4 bases and the J gene end by 1 base; junction bases not matched to a gene: 6. CDR3 length: 16 amino acids. The CDR3 region is CASSPRTGLNTGELFF. Here the CDR3 DNA reads TGCGCCAGCAGCCCTCGGACAGGGCTGAACACCGGGGAGCTGTTTTTT.

Regarding this clone: In the same sample, other DNA sequences code for this CDR3. This chain joins TRBV18 and TRBJ1-1, with D possibly matching TRBD1 (5 bases). In germline, CDR1 is KGHSH, CDR2 LQKENI. V gave up 3 bases and J gave up 1 base, with 6 bases separating them. CDR3 length: 13 residues. The DNA for the CDR3 is TGTGCCAGCTCACCTGGACAGAACACTGAAGCTTTCTTT. Amino acid sequence: CASSPGQNTEAFF.

V gene TRBV29-1 combines with J gene TRBJ2-3, with D unresolved. Trimming took off 5 bases at V and 0 bases at J, with 0 bases between the two ends. The germline V gene has CDR1 SQVTM and CDR2 ANQGSEA. The CDR3 covers 10 residues. The CDR3 DNA sequence: TGCAGCGTTAGCACAGATACGCAGTATTTT. Translated, it gives CSVSTDTQYF.

This rearrangement joins TRBV5-6 to TRBJ2-2; TRBD2 agrees at 16 bases. The CDR3 sequence is 19 residues long. Germline CDR1 reads SGHDT; CDR2 reads YYEEEE. J lost 4 bases, V lost 0 bases, and 6 bases had no gene match. CDR3 in DNA: TGTGCCAGCAGCTTGGCCCTGGGACTAGCGGGGGGGCCCACCGGGGAGCTGTTTTTT. Translating it yields CASSLALGLAGGPTGELFF.

The rearrangement uses TRBV7-2 and TRBJ1-2, with D hard to call. Germline values: CDR1 SGHTA, CDR2 FQGNSA. Trimming cost V 1 base and J 3 bases, with 6 bases left between them. This CDR3 contains 13 residues. CDR3 loop: CASSLGRDYGYTF. CDR3 nucleotide sequence: TGTGCCAGCAGCTTAGGTCGCGACTATGGCTACACCTTC.